This entry describes one T cell receptor beta chain. This entry is derived from a study of blood T cells in healthy people across ages. J lost 1 base, V lost 5 bases, and 11 bases had no gene match. The length of the CDR3 is 16 residues. The germline V gene encodes CDR1 SGHVS and CDR2 FNYEAQ. The second PCR ran about 6 to 11 cycles with a sample-barcoded 5' primer and J-beta primers. A single record per CDR3 protein comes from TCRdb applying MiXCR to the 5' RACE reads. The sample includes approximately 1,000,000 distinct CDR3 sequences, 40% to 55% of them seen just once. The J gene is TRBJ2-7, the V gene TRBV7-6, with 7 bases aligning to TRBD2. The sequencing sample was made of blood. The TCR sequence derives from a woman in her sixties or seventies in good health. Written as DNA, the CDR3 is TGTGCCAGCAGCATCGGGCGGGAGTACAGTTCCTACGAGCAGTACTTC. As protein: CASSIGREYSSYEQYF.